The rows below give T cell receptor beta chains drawn from one sample of a study of blood T cell repertoires in COVID-19. The protocol was immunoSEQ multiplex PCR, while the TCRdb copy is restricted to in-frame clones and leaves out a portion. This table has some 75,000 clones, 75% to 90% appearing once. The sequencing sample was made of peripheral blood. The receptors derive from a man between 60 and 70 years old with acute or convalescent COVID-19. Both conserved end residues are part of each CDR3. Each record gives: D gene, V gene, J gene, clone size, CDR3 DNA, CDR3 protein. The D gene is left open where the match is weak. Only some rows state a clone size, as once, few, many or a class for expanded clones.

D gene: TRBD2; V gene: TRBV10-2; J gene: TRBJ2-7; clone size: NA; CDR3 DNA: TGCGCCAGCAGCCTACTAGCGGGAGGGCAGGAGCAGTACTTC; CDR3 protein: CASSLLAGGQEQYF
D gene: TRBD1; V gene: TRBV24-1; J gene: TRBJ2-3; clone size: once; CDR3 DNA: TGTGCCACCAAGGACAGGGGAGGCACAGATACGCAGTATTTT; CDR3 protein: CATKDRGGTDTQYF
D gene: TRBD1; V gene: TRBV5-1; J gene: TRBJ2-1; clone size: NA; CDR3 DNA: TGCGCCAGCAGCTCACCCGGGACAGGGGCTTTGGATGAGCAGTTCTTC; CDR3 protein: CASSSPGTGALDEQFF
D gene: NA; V gene: TRBV20-1; J gene: TRBJ2-3; clone size: NA; CDR3 DNA: TGCAGTGCTAGGGAGTGGGATACGCAGTATTTT; CDR3 protein: CSAREWDTQYF
D gene: NA; V gene: TRBV5-6; J gene: TRBJ2-7; clone size: NA; CDR3 DNA: TGTGCCAGCAGCTTGGCCCTCAGGGACTCCTACGAGCAGTACTTC; CDR3 protein: CASSLALRDSYEQYF
D gene: NA; V gene: TRBV1; J gene: TRBJ1-3; clone size: NA; CDR3 DNA: TGCACCAGCAGCCAAGGAGACAGGGAGACTGGAAACACCATATATTTT; CDR3 protein: CTSSQGDRETGNTIYF
D gene: NA; V gene: TRBV24-1; J gene: TRBJ2-2; clone size: NA; CDR3 DNA: TGTGCCACCAGTGAGGCAACAGGGCCGGGCACCGGGGAGCTGTTTTTT; CDR3 protein: CATSEATGPGTGELFF
D gene: NA; V gene: TRBV12-3/TRBV12-4; J gene: TRBJ1-4; clone size: NA; CDR3 DNA: TGTGCCAGCAGTCGGACAGTAGAAAAACTGTTTTTT; CDR3 protein: CASSRTVEKLFF
D gene: TRBD2; V gene: TRBV18; J gene: TRBJ2-7; clone size: NA; CDR3 DNA: TGTGCCAGCACTGTGAGCGGGACTAGTCGCGAGCAGTACTTC; CDR3 protein: CASTVSGTSREQYF
D gene: TRBD1; V gene: TRBV5-1; J gene: TRBJ1-5; clone size: few; CDR3 DNA: TGCGCCAGCAGCTCTGGACAGGGAAATCAGCCCCAGCATTTT; CDR3 protein: CASSSGQGNQPQHF
D gene: NA; V gene: TRBV3-1/TRBV3-2; J gene: TRBJ1-5; clone size: once; CDR3 DNA: TGTGCCAGCAGCCAAGATCCTACGCAGGCGGGTCAGCCCCAGCATTTT; CDR3 protein: CASSQDPTQAGQPQHF
D gene: TRBD2; V gene: TRBV27; J gene: TRBJ2-5; clone size: NA; CDR3 DNA: TGTGCCAGCTCTTGGGGAGGGGCGAAGACCCAGTACTTC; CDR3 protein: CASSWGGAKTQYF
D gene: NA; V gene: TRBV12-3/TRBV12-4; J gene: TRBJ1-1; clone size: once; CDR3 DNA: TGTGCCAGCAGTAAACAGCATAGCACTGAAGCTTTCTTT; CDR3 protein: CASSKQHSTEAFF
D gene: TRBD1; V gene: TRBV18; J gene: TRBJ2-7; clone size: NA; CDR3 DNA: TGTGCCAGCTCGCCCAGGGGGCCCTACGAGCAGTACTTC; CDR3 protein: CASSPRGPYEQYF
D gene: NA; V gene: TRBV30; J gene: TRBJ1-1; clone size: NA; CDR3 DNA: TGTGCCTGCCCCGGGACACCGGGGGGTGAAGCTTTCTTT; CDR3 protein: CACPGTPGGEAFF
D gene: TRBD1; V gene: TRBV5-6; J gene: TRBJ2-3; clone size: NA; CDR3 DNA: TGTGCCAGCAGCGCCCTCACAGGGGTTAGCACAGATACGCAGTATTTT; CDR3 protein: CASSALTGVSTDTQYF
D gene: NA; V gene: TRBV21-1; J gene: TRBJ2-5; clone size: NA; CDR3 DNA: TGTGCCAGCAACCACTACGGAGGAATTCGGGAGACCCAGTACTTC; CDR3 protein: CASNHYGGIRETQYF
D gene: NA; V gene: TRBV10-2; J gene: TRBJ2-3; clone size: NA; CDR3 DNA: TGCGCCAGCAGACTATCGACGGAGTACACAGATACGCAGTATTTT; CDR3 protein: CASRLSTEYTDTQYF
D gene: TRBD1; V gene: TRBV6-5; J gene: TRBJ2-7; clone size: NA; CDR3 DNA: TGTGCCAGCAGTAGCACAGGGGGTCTCGAGCAGTACTTC; CDR3 protein: CASSSTGGLEQYF
D gene: TRBD2; V gene: TRBV29-1; J gene: TRBJ2-1; clone size: NA; CDR3 DNA: TGCAGCGTTGAGGGGCGGGAGGGATTTGAGCAGTTCTTC; CDR3 protein: CSVEGREGFEQFF
D gene: TRBD2; V gene: TRBV10-1; J gene: TRBJ2-3; clone size: NA; CDR3 DNA: TGCGCCAGCAGTGAGACTAGCGGGGGGATCGCAGATACGCAGTATTTT; CDR3 protein: CASSETSGGIADTQYF
D gene: NA; V gene: TRBV3-1/TRBV3-2; J gene: TRBJ2-7; clone size: NA; CDR3 DNA: TGTGCCAGCAGCCAAAATCACCCTGCCTCCGCTGAGGCCTACGAGCAGTACTTC; CDR3 protein: CASSQNHPASAEAYEQYF
D gene: TRBD1; V gene: TRBV19; J gene: TRBJ1-4; clone size: NA; CDR3 DNA: TGTGCCAGTAGTATAGGAGGGACAGCCGATGAAAAACTGTTTTTT; CDR3 protein: CASSIGGTADEKLFF